The clone carrying this T cell receptor (beta chain) was seen a handful of times. The record originates from a study of metastatic and nonmetastatic thyroid tumors. The V gene end was trimmed by 8 bases and the J gene end by 5 bases; junction bases not matched to a gene: 10. The germline gives CDR1 MNHEY, CDR2 SVGEGT. This CDR3 has 15 amino acids. TCRdb re-called clones from the PCR reads using MiXCR. The sample carries tens of thousands of clones, about 26% recorded once. The entire patient cohort was treatment-naive prior to thyroid surgery. The rearrangement links TRBV6-2 or TRBV6-3 to TRBJ2-1; 9 nucleotides line up with TRBD2. The origin of this receptor is a male donor with papillary thyroid cancer or a benign thyroid nodule (not recorded which). Some clones in this sample may be carry-over from other donors' samples. Material: blood. DNA of the CDR3: TGTGCCAGCCGATTCACGACTAGCGGAAACAATGAGCAGTTCTTC. Its translation is CASRFTTSGNNEQFF.